Listed below are T cell receptor beta chains from one sample, sequenced in a study of response to subunit inactivated influenza vaccine. TCRdb re-called the RT-PCR reads through MiXCR, storing one row per CDR3 protein. Of approximately 530,000 distinct CDR3 sequences listed, 10% to 15% are singletons. The sample in question was PBMCs from blood, obtained 35 to 45 days after vaccination. The receptors here all came from a man in his fifties who received an inactivated influenza vaccine. CDR3s include the opening cysteine and the closing phenylalanine or tryptophan. The order of the fields is J gene, clone size, V gene, D gene, CDR3 DNA, CDR3 protein. The D gene is left open where the match is weak. For some rows the clone size is stated as once, few or many, or as a class when expanded; others skip it.

j_call: TRBJ2-7; clone_size: -; v_call: TRBV6-1; d_call: TRBD1; cdr3_nt: TGTGCCAGCAGCGAGACAGGGCTACTCCCCTACGAGCAGTACTTC; cdr3_aa: CASSETGLLPYEQYF
j_call: TRBJ2-1; clone_size: -; v_call: TRBV11-3; d_call: -; cdr3_nt: TGTGCCAGCAGCCATCACGAGGTCAGCGATGAGCAGTTCTTC; cdr3_aa: CASSHHEVSDEQFF
j_call: TRBJ1-6; clone_size: -; v_call: TRBV20-1; d_call: TRBD1; cdr3_nt: TGCAGTGCAAGGACCGGGACAGGGTATTCACCCCTCCACTTT; cdr3_aa: CSARTGTGYSPLHF
j_call: TRBJ2-7; clone_size: many; v_call: TRBV12-3/TRBV12-4; d_call: -; cdr3_nt: TGTGCCAGCAGTTTACTTGGAAGCCACGAGCAGTACTTC; cdr3_aa: CASSLLGSHEQYF
j_call: TRBJ2-3; clone_size: many; v_call: TRBV12-3/TRBV12-4; d_call: -; cdr3_nt: TGTGCCAGCAGTTCATTACGTGATAGCACAGATACGCAGTATTTT; cdr3_aa: CASSSLRDSTDTQYF
j_call: TRBJ1-6; clone_size: many; v_call: TRBV12-3/TRBV12-4; d_call: TRBD1; cdr3_nt: TGTGCCAGCAGTCCAGACAGGGGCGGATCACCCCTCCACTTT; cdr3_aa: CASSPDRGGSPLHF
j_call: TRBJ2-2; clone_size: -; v_call: TRBV28; d_call: -; cdr3_nt: TGTGCCAGCAGTTTTGGGGCAGGCAGAACCGGGGAGCTGTTTTTT; cdr3_aa: CASSFGAGRTGELFF
j_call: TRBJ2-7; clone_size: -; v_call: TRBV7-2; d_call: TRBD1; cdr3_nt: TGTGCCAGCCGTCAAACAGGGGCCCTCGAGCAGTACTTC; cdr3_aa: CASRQTGALEQYF
j_call: TRBJ1-6; clone_size: -; v_call: TRBV6-1; d_call: TRBD1; cdr3_nt: TGTGCCAGCAGGGGACAGTCCTATAATTCACCCCTCCACTTT; cdr3_aa: CASRGQSYNSPLHF
j_call: TRBJ2-1; clone_size: -; v_call: TRBV7-6; d_call: -; cdr3_nt: TGTGCCAGCAGCTTAGTTTTCTACAATGAGCAGTTCTTC; cdr3_aa: CASSLVFYNEQFF
j_call: TRBJ2-7; clone_size: few; v_call: TRBV3-1; d_call: TRBD1; cdr3_nt: TGTGCCAGCAGCCAAGTGCTGGGGACAGGCGATAAGGGCGAGCAGTACTTC; cdr3_aa: CASSQVLGTGDKGEQYF
j_call: TRBJ1-1; clone_size: -; v_call: TRBV5-1; d_call: -; cdr3_nt: TGCGCCAGCAGCACCACCACGCAAGGGACTGAAGCTTTCTTT; cdr3_aa: CASSTTTQGTEAFF
j_call: TRBJ2-7; clone_size: many; v_call: TRBV10-3; d_call: -; cdr3_nt: TGTGCCATCAGTGAGTCGTCCAGTCCGAGGGAAAGCGAGCAGTACTTC; cdr3_aa: CAISESSSPRESEQYF
j_call: TRBJ2-7; clone_size: few; v_call: TRBV5-6; d_call: TRBD1; cdr3_nt: TGTGCCAGCAGCTTGAGGACAGGGGGCGCCTCGGGCGAGCAGTACTTC; cdr3_aa: CASSLRTGGASGEQYF
j_call: TRBJ1-5; clone_size: many; v_call: TRBV5-6; d_call: -; cdr3_nt: TGTGCCAGCAGCTTTTCCCGGTGGGGTGGCGTAGCTAGCAATCAGCCCCAGCATTTT; cdr3_aa: CASSFSRWGGVASNQPQHF
j_call: TRBJ2-7; clone_size: many; v_call: TRBV6-5; d_call: -; cdr3_nt: TGTGCCAGCAGTTACATCGCGGGTAGCTCCTACGAGCAGTACTTC; cdr3_aa: CASSYIAGSSYEQYF
j_call: TRBJ2-7; clone_size: few; v_call: TRBV20-1; d_call: -; cdr3_nt: TGCAGTGCTAGAGATCTCAGTCCAGGGCGACCCTACGAGCAGTACTTC; cdr3_aa: CSARDLSPGRPYEQYF
j_call: TRBJ2-1; clone_size: many; v_call: TRBV12-3/TRBV12-4; d_call: -; cdr3_nt: TGTGCCAGCACCGTCGCTGGCCCCTACAATGAGCAGTTCTTC; cdr3_aa: CASTVAGPYNEQFF
j_call: TRBJ1-1; clone_size: few; v_call: TRBV20-1; d_call: -; cdr3_nt: TGCAGTGCTAGAAAGGGGTCGAACACTGAAGCTTTCTTT; cdr3_aa: CSARKGSNTEAFF
j_call: TRBJ2-7; clone_size: -; v_call: TRBV5-1; d_call: -; cdr3_nt: TGCGCCAGCAGCCCTGGGGGGCGGGAATACTACGAGCAGTACTTC; cdr3_aa: CASSPGGREYYEQYF
j_call: TRBJ1-4; clone_size: few; v_call: TRBV20-1; d_call: -; cdr3_nt: TGCAGTGCTAGAGGGGGGACTGGGGAAAAACTGTTTTTT; cdr3_aa: CSARGGTGEKLFF
j_call: TRBJ1-1; clone_size: few; v_call: TRBV20-1; d_call: -; cdr3_nt: TGCAGTGCTAGAGATGAGGGGAGCGACACTGAAGCTTTCTTT; cdr3_aa: CSARDEGSDTEAFF
j_call: TRBJ2-5; clone_size: few; v_call: TRBV20-1; d_call: -; cdr3_nt: TGCAGTGCTAAGCGTCTAGGTGGGGCGAAACAAGAGACCCAGTACTTC; cdr3_aa: CSAKRLGGAKQETQYF
j_call: TRBJ2-3; clone_size: -; v_call: TRBV14; d_call: -; cdr3_nt: TGTGCCAGCAGCCCGGGACAAACCACAGATACGCAGTATTTT; cdr3_aa: CASSPGQTTDTQYF
j_call: TRBJ2-5; clone_size: -; v_call: TRBV7-9; d_call: TRBD2; cdr3_nt: TGTGCCAGCAACCCCGGGTTAGCGGGGGGGCGTCAAGAGACCCAGTACTTC; cdr3_aa: CASNPGLAGGRQETQYF
j_call: TRBJ2-7; clone_size: -; v_call: TRBV20-1; d_call: -; cdr3_nt: TGCAGTGCTAGAGCCCCCCTCTCTTACGAGCAGTACTTC; cdr3_aa: CSARAPLSYEQYF
j_call: TRBJ1-4; clone_size: few; v_call: TRBV12-3/TRBV12-4; d_call: TRBD1; cdr3_nt: TGTGCCAGCAGCCCGGGACAGGGGGCACTAGCGTATGAAAAACTGTTTTTT; cdr3_aa: CASSPGQGALAYEKLFF
j_call: TRBJ1-5; clone_size: -; v_call: TRBV20-1; d_call: -; cdr3_nt: TGCAGTGCCCGCGGGGGGGGTAGCAATCAGCCCCAGCATTTT; cdr3_aa: CSARGGGSNQPQHF
j_call: TRBJ2-7; clone_size: -; v_call: TRBV7-2; d_call: -; cdr3_nt: TGTGCCAGCAGCTTAGCCAGGGACCTCTACGAGCAGTACTTC; cdr3_aa: CASSLARDLYEQYF
j_call: TRBJ2-7; clone_size: few; v_call: TRBV5-1; d_call: TRBD1; cdr3_nt: TGCGCCAGCAGCGCCGGGACAGGGATTTACGAGCAGTACTTC; cdr3_aa: CASSAGTGIYEQYF
j_call: TRBJ1-5; clone_size: few; v_call: TRBV20-1; d_call: -; cdr3_nt: TGCAGTGCAGGTTCGGCCGCCGGGGCAGGCAATCAGCCCCAGCATTTT; cdr3_aa: CSAGSAAGAGNQPQHF
j_call: TRBJ2-3; clone_size: few; v_call: TRBV11-2; d_call: -; cdr3_nt: TGTGCCAGCAGCTTAGTTGACTGGGGATCCCCAGATACGCAGTATTTT; cdr3_aa: CASSLVDWGSPDTQYF
j_call: TRBJ2-7; clone_size: few; v_call: TRBV10-2; d_call: -; cdr3_nt: TGCGCCAGCAGTGGAGGTGGGAGCGAGCAGTACTTC; cdr3_aa: CASSGGGSEQYF
j_call: TRBJ2-3; clone_size: many; v_call: TRBV5-1; d_call: -; cdr3_nt: TGCGCCAGCAGCTTCGCGCGCCAGGGAAGGTTTGTCAGCACAGATACGCAGTATTTT; cdr3_aa: CASSFARQGRFVSTDTQYF
j_call: TRBJ1-5; clone_size: many; v_call: TRBV12-3/TRBV12-4; d_call: -; cdr3_nt: TGTGCCAGCAGTTTCTCGGGGGGCTCTCAGCCCCAGCATTTT; cdr3_aa: CASSFSGGSQPQHF
j_call: TRBJ2-5; clone_size: -; v_call: TRBV3-1; d_call: -; cdr3_nt: TGTGCCAGCGAAGGAGGGAATGGAGAGACCCAGTACTTC; cdr3_aa: CASEGGNGETQYF
j_call: TRBJ2-5; clone_size: -; v_call: TRBV5-1; d_call: -; cdr3_nt: TGCGCCAGCAGCTTGCGGGACACCGAAGAGACCCAGTACTTC; cdr3_aa: CASSLRDTEETQYF
j_call: TRBJ2-4; clone_size: few; v_call: TRBV7-9; d_call: -; cdr3_nt: TGTGCCAGCAGCTCAGGGTTCTATGAGTACTTC; cdr3_aa: CASSSGFYEYF
j_call: TRBJ2-2; clone_size: many; v_call: TRBV5-5; d_call: -; cdr3_nt: TGTGCCAGCAGCCTACAGTACACCGACACCGGGGAGCTGTTTTTT; cdr3_aa: CASSLQYTDTGELFF
j_call: TRBJ2-5; clone_size: few; v_call: TRBV6-2/TRBV6-3; d_call: -; cdr3_nt: TGTGCCAGTCTGGCGACGGGAGAGACCCAGTACTTC; cdr3_aa: CASLATGETQYF
j_call: TRBJ1-5; clone_size: few; v_call: TRBV12-3/TRBV12-4; d_call: -; cdr3_nt: TGTGCCAGCAGTTTAGCAGGGCATCAGCCCCAGCATTTT; cdr3_aa: CASSLAGHQPQHF
j_call: TRBJ2-1; clone_size: many; v_call: TRBV5-1; d_call: -; cdr3_nt: TGCGCCAGCAGGGAGGCTAGCGCCCTCAATGAGCAGTTCTTC; cdr3_aa: CASREASALNEQFF